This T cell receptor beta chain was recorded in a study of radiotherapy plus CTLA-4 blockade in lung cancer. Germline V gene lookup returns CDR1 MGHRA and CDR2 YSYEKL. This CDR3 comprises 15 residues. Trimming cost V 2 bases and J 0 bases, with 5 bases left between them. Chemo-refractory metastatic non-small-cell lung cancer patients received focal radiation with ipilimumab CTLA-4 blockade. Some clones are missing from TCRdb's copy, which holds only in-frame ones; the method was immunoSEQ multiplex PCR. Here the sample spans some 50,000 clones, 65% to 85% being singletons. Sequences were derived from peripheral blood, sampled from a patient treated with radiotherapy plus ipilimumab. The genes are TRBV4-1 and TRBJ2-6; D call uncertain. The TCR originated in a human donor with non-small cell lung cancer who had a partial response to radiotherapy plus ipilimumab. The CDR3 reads CASSQPGSGANVLTF. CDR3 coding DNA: TGCGCCAGCAGCCAACCGGGCTCTGGGGCCAACGTCCTGACTTTC.